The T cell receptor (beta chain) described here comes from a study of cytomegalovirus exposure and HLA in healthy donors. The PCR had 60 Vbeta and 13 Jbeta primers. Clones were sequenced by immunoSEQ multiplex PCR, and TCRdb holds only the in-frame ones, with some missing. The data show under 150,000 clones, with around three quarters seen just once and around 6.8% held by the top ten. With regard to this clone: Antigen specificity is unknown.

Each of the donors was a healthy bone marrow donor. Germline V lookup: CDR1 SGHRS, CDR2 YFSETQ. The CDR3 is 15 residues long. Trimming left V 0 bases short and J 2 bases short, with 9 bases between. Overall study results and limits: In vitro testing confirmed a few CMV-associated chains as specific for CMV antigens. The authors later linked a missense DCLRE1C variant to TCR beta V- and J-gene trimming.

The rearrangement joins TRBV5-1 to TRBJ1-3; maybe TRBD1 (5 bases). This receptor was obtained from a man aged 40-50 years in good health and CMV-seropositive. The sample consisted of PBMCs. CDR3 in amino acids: CASSLEGYPGNTIYF. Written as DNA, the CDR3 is TGCGCCAGCAGCTTGGAGGGGTATCCTGGAAACACCATATATTTT.